Listed below are T cell receptor beta chains from one sample, sequenced in a study of blood T cell repertoires in COVID-19. TCRdb's table, derived via immunoSEQ multiplex PCR, lists solely in-frame clones and lacks some. The table includes 120,000 to 150,000 clones, around 84% detected once. Sequencing was carried out using peripheral blood. The receptors here all came from a human donor with acute or convalescent COVID-19. The donor label of this sample is uncertain. Both conserved end residues are part of each CDR3. Fields, in order: V gene, clone size, J gene, D gene, CDR3 protein, CDR3 DNA. The D gene is left open where the match is weak. Rows may omit the clone size; those that give it use once, few, many or a size class.

>TRBV5-1|few|TRBJ2-1|-
CASSFGGARAHNEQFF
TGCGCCAGCAGCTTCGGGGGAGCCAGAGCACACAATGAGCAGTTCTTC
>TRBV29-1|-|TRBJ1-3|TRBD1
CSVRQGSGNTIYF
TGCAGCGTACGACAGGGATCTGGAAACACCATATATTTT
>TRBV6-4|few|TRBJ2-2|-
CASSEAGDTGELFF
TGTGCCAGCAGTGAGGCGGGCGACACCGGGGAGCTGTTTTTT
>TRBV29-1|-|TRBJ2-5|-
CSVRDTYQETQYF
TGCAGCGTCAGGGACACGTACCAAGAGACCCAGTACTTC
>TRBV11-2|-|TRBJ2-2|-
CASSDPWHGRGSYSGELFF
TGTGCCAGCAGCGACCCGTGGCATGGGCGAGGGAGTTACTCCGGGGAGCTGTTTTTT
>TRBV24-1|-|TRBJ2-3|-
CATSDPPGDSTDTQYF
TGTGCCACCAGTGATCCGCCAGGGGATAGCACAGATACGCAGTATTTT
>TRBV5-1|-|TRBJ2-1|TRBD2
CASSSTSGRALSNEQFF
TGCGCCAGCAGCTCGACTAGCGGGAGGGCCCTTTCCAATGAGCAGTTCTTC
>TRBV12-3/TRBV12-4|-|TRBJ2-3|TRBD1
CASILQGANTQYF
TGTGCCAGCATCTTACAGGGGGCGAATACGCAGTATTTT
>TRBV24-1|-|TRBJ2-1|TRBD2
CATSDLGASGNEQFF
TGTGCCACCAGTGATCTAGGGGCTAGCGGGAATGAGCAGTTCTTC
>TRBV3-1/TRBV3-2|-|TRBJ2-2|TRBD2
CASSPGGALVGTGELFF
TGTGCCAGCAGCCCCGGGGGGGCTCTGGTGGGCACCGGGGAGCTGTTTTTT
>TRBV11-3|once|TRBJ2-3|-
CASSRVQDTQYF
TGTGCCAGCAGCCGAGTCCAAGATACGCAGTATTTT
>TRBV28|few|TRBJ2-1|TRBD1
CASSLRDRGRDPSNEQFF
TGTGCCAGCAGTCTCCGGGACAGGGGCCGTGATCCCTCCAATGAGCAGTTCTTC
>TRBV28|-|TRBJ1-2|-
CASSPVAGSGGNYGYTF
TGTGCCAGCAGCCCAGTGGCCGGGTCGGGAGGGAACTATGGCTACACCTTC
>TRBV11-3|-|TRBJ1-1|-
CASSSYNTEAFF
TGTGCCAGCAGCTCCTACAACACTGAAGCTTTCTTT
>TRBV5-6|-|TRBJ1-5|-
CASSLLGDTRPQHF
TGTGCCAGCAGCTTGTTGGGAGATACGAGGCCCCAGCATTTT
>TRBV24-1|-|TRBJ2-1|-
CATSETASIGGEQFF
TGTGCCACCAGTGAAACAGCCTCAATAGGGGGTGAGCAGTTCTTC
>TRBV12-3/TRBV12-4|-|TRBJ1-2|TRBD1
CASSPTDRGYTF
TGTGCCAGCAGTCCCACGGACAGGGGCTACACCTTC
>TRBV15|-|TRBJ2-1|-
CATSRGDAVGDEQFF
TGTGCCACCAGCAGGGGCGACGCTGTCGGGGATGAGCAGTTCTTC
>TRBV4-3|once|TRBJ2-5|TRBD2
CASSQERGAEIWTQYF
TGCGCCAGCAGCCAGGAGCGGGGGGCTGAAATTTGGACCCAGTACTTC
>TRBV12-3/TRBV12-4|-|TRBJ2-1|TRBD2
CASSAGLANEQFF
TGTGCCAGCAGCGCCGGACTAGCGAATGAGCAGTTCTTC
>TRBV19|-|TRBJ2-2|-
CASSGQNTGELFF
TGTGCCAGTAGTGGCCAGAACACCGGGGAGCTGTTTTTT
>TRBV19|few|TRBJ1-2|TRBD1
CASSNKGQGNYGYTF
TGTGCCAGTAGTAACAAGGGACAGGGAAACTATGGCTACACCTTC
>TRBV4-2|-|TRBJ2-2|-
CASSRRLFLGGVAETGELFF
TGTGCCAGCAGCCGCCGGTTATTCCTGGGGGGAGTCGCGGAGACCGGGGAGCTGTTTTTT
>TRBV28|-|TRBJ1-5|-
CASTVRGGYSNQPQHF
TGTGCCAGTACCGTGCGGGGAGGGTATAGCAATCAGCCCCAGCATTTT
>TRBV6-5|-|TRBJ2-1|-
CASSYPVGSSYNEQFF
TGTGCCAGCAGTTACCCGGTCGGGAGCTCCTACAATGAGCAGTTCTTC
>TRBV7-2|-|TRBJ1-2|TRBD1
CASSVRPGQGGGYTF
TGTGCCAGCAGCGTACGACCGGGACAGGGTGGTGGCTACACCTTC
>TRBV7-8|-|TRBJ2-7|-
CASSPTGGEQYF
TGTGCCAGCAGCCCCACCGGCGGGGAGCAGTACTTC
>TRBV7-9|-|TRBJ1-2|-
CASSLGGEGGYTF
TGTGCCAGCAGCTTAGGAGGGGAGGGTGGCTACACCTTC
>TRBV4-3|-|TRBJ1-6|-
CASSQAPNSPLHF
TGCGCCAGCAGCCAGGCACCGAATTCACCCCTCCACTTT
>TRBV5-4|-|TRBJ2-3|-
CASSPEGQLTDTQYF
TGTGCCAGCAGCCCGGAGGGACAGCTCACAGATACGCAGTATTTT